The sequence of this TCR beta chain was determined in a study of CD8 T cells in ankylosing spondylitis. TCRdb re-derived calls from the 5' RACE reads in MiXCR, one entry per CDR3 protein. The data contain about 340,000 distinct CDR3 sequences, approximately 8.2% of them singletons. Ten or more counts support this clonotype. What it recognizes is unknown. V lost 4 bases, J lost 11 bases, and 20 bases lay in between. The CDR3 is 14 amino acids. Study-level points and caveats: There was a TCR beta motif, made of fewer than 10 highly homologous variants, that appeared characteristic of ankylosing spondylitis blood.

This sequence originates from a male donor with ankylosing spondylitis. The sample taken for sequencing was blood, either unsorted or a sorted T cell fraction (not recorded which). The V and J genes are TRBV12-3 or TRBV12-4 and TRBJ1-1, with D hard to call. CDR3 sequence reads: CASSSDAPLMAAFF. The CDR3 DNA reads as TGTGCCAGCAGTTCTGACGCCCCCCTTATGGCGGCTTTCTTT.